These 18 T cell receptor beta chains came from one sample sequenced in a study of cytomegalovirus exposure and HLA in healthy donors. The PCR employed 60 Vbeta primers together with 13 Jbeta primers. The data were produced by immunoSEQ multiplex PCR, yet TCRdb's version contains in-frame clones alone and is incomplete. The sample has about 190,000 clones, roughly 80% seen once. Sequenced sample: PBMCs. These TCRs come from a woman younger than 30 in good health and CMV-seronegative.

The chain combines TRBV28 with TRBJ2-5; no firm D call. V dropped 3 bases and J dropped 5 bases, with 7 bases sitting between them. CDR3 size: 12 residues. CDR1 and CDR2 (germline): MDHEN, SYDVKM. CDR3 sequence: CASSFSSETQYF. The CDR3, as DNA: TGTGCCAGCAGTTTCAGTTCCGAGACCCAGTACTTC.

V and J are TRBV2 and TRBJ2-7; 8 bases are shared with TRBD1. Per the germline V gene, CDR1 is SNHLY and CDR2 is FYNNEI. CDR3 size: 15 residues. The V and J ends lost 0 bases and 3 bases, in that order; junction bases with no gene match: 4. The CDR3 spells CASSEAPGQGYEQYF. The CDR3 DNA reads as TGTGCCAGCAGTGAAGCTCCAGGACAGGGCTACGAGCAGTACTTC.

The V call is TRBV5-4, the J call TRBJ2-2, with 11 positions matching TRBD2. The V segment lost 2 bases and the J segment 5 bases; nucleotides outside the gene matches: 14. Germline values: CDR1 SGHNT, CDR2 YYREEE (reference sequence). The CDR3 runs to 19 residues. CDR3 sequence (DNA): TGTGCCAGCAGCTTACCCGGACTAGCGGGTAGAGTGGAGACCGGGGAGCTGTTTTTT. This codes for CASSLPGLAGRVETGELFF.

This rearrangement joins TRBV11-2 to TRBJ1-2, with TRBD1 matching 9 bases. This CDR3 is built from 17 residues. The germline CDR1 and CDR2 sequences are SGHAT and FQNNGV. V shed 5 bases and J 3 bases; nucleotides not matched to a gene: 13. The CDR3 nucleotides are TGTGCCAGCAGCCCAGACCTCATCCGGGACAGGGACTATGGCTACACCTTC. Translated, it gives CASSPDLIRDRDYGYTF.

Concerning this clone: Other DNA sequences in this sample translate to the same CDR3. The rearrangement links TRBV30 to TRBJ1-5; 9 bases fit TRBD1. V lost 3 bases and J lost 7; bases outside the gene matches: 7. The CDR3 has 14 amino acids. Germline CDR1 and CDR2: GTSNPN and SVGIG (reference sequence). The CDR3 bases are TGTGCCTGGAGCTCCGGGACAGGGAACCAGCCCCAGCATTTT. It translates to CAWSSGTGNQPQHF.

This rearrangement joins TRBV2 to TRBJ2-3; perhaps TRBD1 as D (6 bases). This CDR3 spans 14 amino acids. Germline V gene lookup returns CDR1 SNHLY and CDR2 FYNNEI. The V gene lost 5 bases and the J gene lost 5 bases, with 14 bases spanning the gap. The CDR3 bases are TGTGCCAGCAGTTCCAGGGGATTGGGAGATACGCAGTATTTT. Its translation is CASSSRGLGDTQYF. The full variable domain, completed using reference TRBV2 and TRBJ2-3, is EPEVTQTPSHQVTQMGQEVILRCVPISNHLYFYWYRQILGQKVEFLVSFYNNEISEKSEIFDDQFSVERPDGSNFTLKIRSTKLEDSAMYFCASSSRGLGDTQYFGPGTRLTVL.

The V gene is TRBV27, the J gene TRBJ1-1; 8 bases agree with TRBD1. CDR1 and CDR2 (germline): MNHEY, SMNVEV (reference sequence). The ends lost 5 bases at V and 10 bases at J; junction bases unmatched: 9. CDR3 length: 13 amino acids. The CDR3 nucleotides are TGTGCCAGCAGTAGCTCAGGGACAGGTAGAGCTTTCTTT. Translated, it gives CASSSSGTGRAFF.

The chain couples TRBV5-1 to TRBJ2-3; the match to TRBD2 covers 14 bases. CDR3 length: 17 residues. V shed 0 bases and J 0 bases; nucleotides not matched to a gene: 0. Germline loops: CDR1 SGHRS, CDR2 YFSETQ. CDR3 residues: CASSLGTSGGSTDTQYF. In DNA form, the CDR3 reads TGCGCCAGCAGCTTGGGGACTAGCGGGGGGAGCACAGATACGCAGTATTTT.

J is TRBJ2-3 and V is TRBV30; TRBD2 aligns across 11 bases. The germline gives CDR1 GTSNPN, CDR2 SVGIG (reference sequence). The CDR3 extends over 16 amino acids. V shed 2 bases, J shed 0 bases, and the junction held 4 bases outside the gene matches. The CDR3 spells CAWSQGTSGSTDTQYF. As DNA, the CDR3 is TGTGCCTGGAGTCAAGGGACTAGCGGCAGCACAGATACGCAGTATTTT.

J is TRBJ1-1 and V is TRBV30; TRBD1 might be the D (6 bases). The V gene's germline CDR1 is GTSNPN and CDR2 SVGIG (reference sequence). There are 12 residues in the CDR3. The V end lost 2 bases, the J end lost 3 bases, and 7 bases lay between the germline ends. The CDR3 nucleotides read TGTGCCTGGAGTCAGGGGTACACTGAAGCTTTCTTT. Translation: CAWSQGYTEAFF.

The chain is built from TRBV9 and TRBJ2-2, with D hard to call. Trimming shortened V by 6 bases and J by 6 bases, and 9 bases separated the two germline ends. CDR3 length: 12 residues. Germline lookup yields CDR1 SGDLS and CDR2 YYNGEE. The DNA of the CDR3 is TGTGCCAGCAACTCTCCACCCGGGGAGCTGTTTTTT. The encoded protein is CASNSPPGELFF.

This chain connects TRBV7-2 to TRBJ2-1; 8 bases line up with TRBD1. Trimming took 2 bases from V and 6 from J; bases not matched to a gene: 3. The CDR3 sequence is 14 residues long. The germline gives CDR1 SGHTA, CDR2 FQGNSA. The DNA for the CDR3 is TGTGCCAGCAGCTTACAGGGGGCTATCAATGAGCAGTTCTTC. Its protein product is CASSLQGAINEQFF.

The gene calls are TRBV28 and TRBJ2-7; 7 positions agree with TRBD1. The CDR3 is made up of 14 amino acids. V shed 4 bases and J 2 bases; nucleotides not matched to a gene: 5. Germline V CDR1 and CDR2: MDHEN, SYDVKM. CDR3 region: CASSSTGLAYEQYF. The CDR3 DNA is TGTGCCAGCAGTTCGACAGGGTTGGCCTACGAGCAGTACTTC. Complete variable domain (other parts from reference TRBV28 and TRBJ2-7): DVKVTQSSRYLVKRTGEKVFLECVQDMDHENMFWYRQDPGLGLRLIYFSYDVKMKEKGDIPEGYSVSREKKERFSLILESASTNQTSMYLCASSSTGLAYEQYFGPGTRLTVT.

The chain uses TRBV28 and TRBJ1-2; D might be TRBD1 (6 bases). The germline V gene has CDR1 MDHEN and CDR2 SYDVKM. The CDR3 is made up of 14 amino acids. V dropped 6 bases and J dropped 2 bases, with 13 bases sitting between them. In DNA, the CDR3 is TGTGCCAGCAGGCTGGGGACACAGAACTATGGCTACACCTTC. Protein product: CASRLGTQNYGYTF.

In DNA, the CDR3 is TGTGCCAGCAGCTCGGGGAGGGGTGGCAATCAGCCCCAGCATTTT. It encodes CASSSGRGGNQPQHF. The chain is built from TRBV11-2 and TRBJ1-5, with a possible D match to TRBD1 (5 bases). Looked up from germline, CDR1 is SGHAT and CDR2 is FQNNGV. The V end was cut by 4 bases, the J end by 2 bases, with 12 bases between. This CDR3 comprises 15 residues.

V is TRBV7-9 and J is TRBJ1-1, with a tentative D call TRBD1 (6 bases). The V end lost 9 bases, the J end lost 3 bases, and 11 bases lay between the germline ends. The CDR3 loop spans 12 amino acids. Germline V gene lookup returns CDR1 SEHNR and CDR2 FQNEAQ (reference sequence). The CDR3 protein is CASIEGDTEAFF. The CDR3 coding sequence is TGTGCCAGTATAGAGGGGGACACTGAAGCTTTCTTT.

The chain joins TRBV19 to TRBJ1-2; 7 nucleotides agree with TRBD1. CDR1 and CDR2 from the germline V gene are LNHDA and SQIVND (reference sequence). V dropped 2 bases and J dropped 6; count of bases not matched to a gene: 0. The CDR3 is 12 residues long. CDR3 protein: CASSIQGDGYTF. The CDR3 nucleotides are TGTGCCAGTAGTATACAGGGGGATGGCTACACCTTC.

The rearrangement uses TRBV25-1 and TRBJ2-5; D may be TRBD1 (6 bases). The germline V gene encodes CDR1 MGHDK and CDR2 SYGVNS. This CDR3 has 17 residues. V was clipped by 6 bases and J by 5 bases, with 25 bases between them. CDR3 sequence: CASRPALGQRLGETQYF. For the CDR3, the DNA is TGTGCCAGCAGGCCAGCCCTTGGACAGCGCCTTGGGGAGACCCAGTACTTC.